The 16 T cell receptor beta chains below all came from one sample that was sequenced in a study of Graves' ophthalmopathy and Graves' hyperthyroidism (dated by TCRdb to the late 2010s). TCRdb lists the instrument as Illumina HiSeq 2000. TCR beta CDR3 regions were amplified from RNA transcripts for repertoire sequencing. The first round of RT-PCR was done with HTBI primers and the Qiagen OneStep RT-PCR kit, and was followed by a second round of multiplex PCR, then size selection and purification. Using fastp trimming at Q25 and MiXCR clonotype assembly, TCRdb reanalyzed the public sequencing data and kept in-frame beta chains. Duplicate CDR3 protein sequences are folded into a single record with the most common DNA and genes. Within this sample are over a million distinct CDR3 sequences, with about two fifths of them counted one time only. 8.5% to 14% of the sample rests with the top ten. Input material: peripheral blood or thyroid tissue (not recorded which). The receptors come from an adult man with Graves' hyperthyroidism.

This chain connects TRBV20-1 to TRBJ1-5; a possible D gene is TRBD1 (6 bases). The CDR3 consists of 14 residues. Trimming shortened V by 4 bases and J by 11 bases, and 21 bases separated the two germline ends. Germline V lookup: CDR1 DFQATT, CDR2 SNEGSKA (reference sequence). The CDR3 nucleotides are TGCAGTGCTATAGACGGGGGGGGCGAGGAGACCCAGCATTTT. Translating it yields CSAIDGGGEETQHF.

The chain's CDR3 is CASSERPTGGQYEQYF. CDR3 in DNA: TGTGCCAGCAGTGAACGCCCAACAGGGGGCCAGTACGAGCAGTACTTC. The rearrangement links TRBV2 to TRBJ2-7, with 9 nucleotides matching TRBD1. The CDR3 runs to 16 residues. CDR1 is SNHLY and CDR2 is FYNNEI in the germline V gene. After removal of 2 bases from V and 4 bases from J, the junction contained 9 bases not matched to a gene.

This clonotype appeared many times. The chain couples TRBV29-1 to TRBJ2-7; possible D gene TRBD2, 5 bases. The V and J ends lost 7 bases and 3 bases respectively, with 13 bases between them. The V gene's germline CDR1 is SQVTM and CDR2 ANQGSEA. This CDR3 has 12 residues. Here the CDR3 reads CSAQGLYYEQYF. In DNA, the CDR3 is TGCAGCGCCCAAGGACTTTACTACGAGCAGTACTTC.

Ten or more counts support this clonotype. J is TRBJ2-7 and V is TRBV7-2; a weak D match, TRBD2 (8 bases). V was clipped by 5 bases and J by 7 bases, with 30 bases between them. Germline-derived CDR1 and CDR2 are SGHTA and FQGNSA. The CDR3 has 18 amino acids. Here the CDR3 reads CASSPDGTDNIGRGEQYF. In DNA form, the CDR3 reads TGTGCCAGCAGCCCAGATGGGACAGACAATATCGGGAGGGGTGAGCAGTACTTC.

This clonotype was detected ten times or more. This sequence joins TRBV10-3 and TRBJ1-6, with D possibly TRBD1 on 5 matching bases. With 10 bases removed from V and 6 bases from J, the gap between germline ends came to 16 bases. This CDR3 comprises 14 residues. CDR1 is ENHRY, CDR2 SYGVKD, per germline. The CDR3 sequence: CASKLTESNSPLHF. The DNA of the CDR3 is TGTGCCAGCAAGCTGACAGAAAGTAATTCACCCCTCCACTTT.

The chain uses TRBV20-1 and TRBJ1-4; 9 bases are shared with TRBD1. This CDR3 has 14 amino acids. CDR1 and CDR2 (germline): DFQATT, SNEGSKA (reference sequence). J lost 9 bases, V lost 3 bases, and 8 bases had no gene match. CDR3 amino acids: CSASIFGTGQKLFF. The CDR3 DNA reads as TGCAGTGCTAGTATCTTCGGGACAGGGCAAAAACTGTTTTTT.

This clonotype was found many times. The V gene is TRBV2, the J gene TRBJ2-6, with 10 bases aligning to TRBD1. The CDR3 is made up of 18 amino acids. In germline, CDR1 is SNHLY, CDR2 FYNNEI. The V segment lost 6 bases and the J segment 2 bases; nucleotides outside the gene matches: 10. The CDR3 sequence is CASSALGQGQPGANVLTF. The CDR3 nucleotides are TGTGCCAGCAGCGCTTTGGGACAGGGGCAGCCTGGGGCCAACGTCCTGACTTTC.

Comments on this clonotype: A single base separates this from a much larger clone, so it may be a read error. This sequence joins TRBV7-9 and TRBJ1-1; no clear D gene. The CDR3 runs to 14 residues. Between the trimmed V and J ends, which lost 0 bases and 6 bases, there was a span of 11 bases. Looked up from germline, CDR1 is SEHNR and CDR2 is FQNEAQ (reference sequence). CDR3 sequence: CASSLASTPAEAFF. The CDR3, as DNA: TGTGCCAGCAGCTTAGCGAGTACTCCGGCTGAAGCTTTCTTT.

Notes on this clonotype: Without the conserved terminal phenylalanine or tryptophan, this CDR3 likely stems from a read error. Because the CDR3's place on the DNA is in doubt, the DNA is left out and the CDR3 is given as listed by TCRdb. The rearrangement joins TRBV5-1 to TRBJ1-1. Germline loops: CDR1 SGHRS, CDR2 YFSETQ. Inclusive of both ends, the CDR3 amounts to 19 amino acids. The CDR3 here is CASSRTNHLSRDYAFFLVA.

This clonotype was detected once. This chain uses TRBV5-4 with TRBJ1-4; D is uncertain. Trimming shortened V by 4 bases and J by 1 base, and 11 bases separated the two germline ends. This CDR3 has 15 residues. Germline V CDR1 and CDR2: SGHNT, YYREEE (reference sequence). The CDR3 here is CASSPGRRTNEKLFF. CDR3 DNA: TGTGCCAGCAGCCCAGGACGGAGAACTAATGAAAAACTGTTTTTT.

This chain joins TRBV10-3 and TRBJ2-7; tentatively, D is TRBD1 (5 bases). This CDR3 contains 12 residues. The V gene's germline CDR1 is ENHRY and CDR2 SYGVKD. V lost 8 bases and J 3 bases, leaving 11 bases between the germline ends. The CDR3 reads CAIGREVYEQYF. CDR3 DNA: TGTGCCATCGGCAGGGAAGTCTACGAGCAGTACTTC.

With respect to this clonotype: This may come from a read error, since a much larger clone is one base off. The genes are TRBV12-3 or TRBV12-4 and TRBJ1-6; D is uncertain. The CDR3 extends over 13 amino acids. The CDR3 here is CASSKEEGSPPHF. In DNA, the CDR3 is TGTGCCAGCAGTAAAGAGGAAGGTTCACCCCCCCACTTT.

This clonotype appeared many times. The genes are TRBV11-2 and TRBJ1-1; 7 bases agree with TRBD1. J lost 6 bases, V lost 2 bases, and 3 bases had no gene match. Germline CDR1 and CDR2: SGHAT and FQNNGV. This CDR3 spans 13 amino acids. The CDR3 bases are TGTGCCAGCAGCTTACACGACAGGGCTGAAGCTTTCTTT. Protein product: CASSLHDRAEAFF.

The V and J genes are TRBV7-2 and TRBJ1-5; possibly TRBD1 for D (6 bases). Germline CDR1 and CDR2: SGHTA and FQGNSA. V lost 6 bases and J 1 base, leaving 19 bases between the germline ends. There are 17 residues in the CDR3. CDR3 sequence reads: CASSQRTESKSNQPQHF. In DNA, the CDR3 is TGTGCCAGCAGTCAAAGGACAGAGAGTAAGAGCAATCAGCCCCAGCATTTT.

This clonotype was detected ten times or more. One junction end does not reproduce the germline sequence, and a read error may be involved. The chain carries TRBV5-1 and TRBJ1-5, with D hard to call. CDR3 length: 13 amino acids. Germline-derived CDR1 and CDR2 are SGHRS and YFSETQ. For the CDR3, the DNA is TGTGCCAGCAGCCTAGATGGCAATCAGCCCCAGCATTTT. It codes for CASSLDGNQPQHF.

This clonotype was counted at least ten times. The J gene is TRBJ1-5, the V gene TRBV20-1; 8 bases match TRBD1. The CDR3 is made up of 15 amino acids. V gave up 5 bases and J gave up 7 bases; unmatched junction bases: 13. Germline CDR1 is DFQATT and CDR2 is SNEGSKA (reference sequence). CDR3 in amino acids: CSALTRTGNNQPQHF. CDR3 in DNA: TGCAGTGCTTTAACGCGGACAGGGAATAACCAGCCCCAGCATTTT.